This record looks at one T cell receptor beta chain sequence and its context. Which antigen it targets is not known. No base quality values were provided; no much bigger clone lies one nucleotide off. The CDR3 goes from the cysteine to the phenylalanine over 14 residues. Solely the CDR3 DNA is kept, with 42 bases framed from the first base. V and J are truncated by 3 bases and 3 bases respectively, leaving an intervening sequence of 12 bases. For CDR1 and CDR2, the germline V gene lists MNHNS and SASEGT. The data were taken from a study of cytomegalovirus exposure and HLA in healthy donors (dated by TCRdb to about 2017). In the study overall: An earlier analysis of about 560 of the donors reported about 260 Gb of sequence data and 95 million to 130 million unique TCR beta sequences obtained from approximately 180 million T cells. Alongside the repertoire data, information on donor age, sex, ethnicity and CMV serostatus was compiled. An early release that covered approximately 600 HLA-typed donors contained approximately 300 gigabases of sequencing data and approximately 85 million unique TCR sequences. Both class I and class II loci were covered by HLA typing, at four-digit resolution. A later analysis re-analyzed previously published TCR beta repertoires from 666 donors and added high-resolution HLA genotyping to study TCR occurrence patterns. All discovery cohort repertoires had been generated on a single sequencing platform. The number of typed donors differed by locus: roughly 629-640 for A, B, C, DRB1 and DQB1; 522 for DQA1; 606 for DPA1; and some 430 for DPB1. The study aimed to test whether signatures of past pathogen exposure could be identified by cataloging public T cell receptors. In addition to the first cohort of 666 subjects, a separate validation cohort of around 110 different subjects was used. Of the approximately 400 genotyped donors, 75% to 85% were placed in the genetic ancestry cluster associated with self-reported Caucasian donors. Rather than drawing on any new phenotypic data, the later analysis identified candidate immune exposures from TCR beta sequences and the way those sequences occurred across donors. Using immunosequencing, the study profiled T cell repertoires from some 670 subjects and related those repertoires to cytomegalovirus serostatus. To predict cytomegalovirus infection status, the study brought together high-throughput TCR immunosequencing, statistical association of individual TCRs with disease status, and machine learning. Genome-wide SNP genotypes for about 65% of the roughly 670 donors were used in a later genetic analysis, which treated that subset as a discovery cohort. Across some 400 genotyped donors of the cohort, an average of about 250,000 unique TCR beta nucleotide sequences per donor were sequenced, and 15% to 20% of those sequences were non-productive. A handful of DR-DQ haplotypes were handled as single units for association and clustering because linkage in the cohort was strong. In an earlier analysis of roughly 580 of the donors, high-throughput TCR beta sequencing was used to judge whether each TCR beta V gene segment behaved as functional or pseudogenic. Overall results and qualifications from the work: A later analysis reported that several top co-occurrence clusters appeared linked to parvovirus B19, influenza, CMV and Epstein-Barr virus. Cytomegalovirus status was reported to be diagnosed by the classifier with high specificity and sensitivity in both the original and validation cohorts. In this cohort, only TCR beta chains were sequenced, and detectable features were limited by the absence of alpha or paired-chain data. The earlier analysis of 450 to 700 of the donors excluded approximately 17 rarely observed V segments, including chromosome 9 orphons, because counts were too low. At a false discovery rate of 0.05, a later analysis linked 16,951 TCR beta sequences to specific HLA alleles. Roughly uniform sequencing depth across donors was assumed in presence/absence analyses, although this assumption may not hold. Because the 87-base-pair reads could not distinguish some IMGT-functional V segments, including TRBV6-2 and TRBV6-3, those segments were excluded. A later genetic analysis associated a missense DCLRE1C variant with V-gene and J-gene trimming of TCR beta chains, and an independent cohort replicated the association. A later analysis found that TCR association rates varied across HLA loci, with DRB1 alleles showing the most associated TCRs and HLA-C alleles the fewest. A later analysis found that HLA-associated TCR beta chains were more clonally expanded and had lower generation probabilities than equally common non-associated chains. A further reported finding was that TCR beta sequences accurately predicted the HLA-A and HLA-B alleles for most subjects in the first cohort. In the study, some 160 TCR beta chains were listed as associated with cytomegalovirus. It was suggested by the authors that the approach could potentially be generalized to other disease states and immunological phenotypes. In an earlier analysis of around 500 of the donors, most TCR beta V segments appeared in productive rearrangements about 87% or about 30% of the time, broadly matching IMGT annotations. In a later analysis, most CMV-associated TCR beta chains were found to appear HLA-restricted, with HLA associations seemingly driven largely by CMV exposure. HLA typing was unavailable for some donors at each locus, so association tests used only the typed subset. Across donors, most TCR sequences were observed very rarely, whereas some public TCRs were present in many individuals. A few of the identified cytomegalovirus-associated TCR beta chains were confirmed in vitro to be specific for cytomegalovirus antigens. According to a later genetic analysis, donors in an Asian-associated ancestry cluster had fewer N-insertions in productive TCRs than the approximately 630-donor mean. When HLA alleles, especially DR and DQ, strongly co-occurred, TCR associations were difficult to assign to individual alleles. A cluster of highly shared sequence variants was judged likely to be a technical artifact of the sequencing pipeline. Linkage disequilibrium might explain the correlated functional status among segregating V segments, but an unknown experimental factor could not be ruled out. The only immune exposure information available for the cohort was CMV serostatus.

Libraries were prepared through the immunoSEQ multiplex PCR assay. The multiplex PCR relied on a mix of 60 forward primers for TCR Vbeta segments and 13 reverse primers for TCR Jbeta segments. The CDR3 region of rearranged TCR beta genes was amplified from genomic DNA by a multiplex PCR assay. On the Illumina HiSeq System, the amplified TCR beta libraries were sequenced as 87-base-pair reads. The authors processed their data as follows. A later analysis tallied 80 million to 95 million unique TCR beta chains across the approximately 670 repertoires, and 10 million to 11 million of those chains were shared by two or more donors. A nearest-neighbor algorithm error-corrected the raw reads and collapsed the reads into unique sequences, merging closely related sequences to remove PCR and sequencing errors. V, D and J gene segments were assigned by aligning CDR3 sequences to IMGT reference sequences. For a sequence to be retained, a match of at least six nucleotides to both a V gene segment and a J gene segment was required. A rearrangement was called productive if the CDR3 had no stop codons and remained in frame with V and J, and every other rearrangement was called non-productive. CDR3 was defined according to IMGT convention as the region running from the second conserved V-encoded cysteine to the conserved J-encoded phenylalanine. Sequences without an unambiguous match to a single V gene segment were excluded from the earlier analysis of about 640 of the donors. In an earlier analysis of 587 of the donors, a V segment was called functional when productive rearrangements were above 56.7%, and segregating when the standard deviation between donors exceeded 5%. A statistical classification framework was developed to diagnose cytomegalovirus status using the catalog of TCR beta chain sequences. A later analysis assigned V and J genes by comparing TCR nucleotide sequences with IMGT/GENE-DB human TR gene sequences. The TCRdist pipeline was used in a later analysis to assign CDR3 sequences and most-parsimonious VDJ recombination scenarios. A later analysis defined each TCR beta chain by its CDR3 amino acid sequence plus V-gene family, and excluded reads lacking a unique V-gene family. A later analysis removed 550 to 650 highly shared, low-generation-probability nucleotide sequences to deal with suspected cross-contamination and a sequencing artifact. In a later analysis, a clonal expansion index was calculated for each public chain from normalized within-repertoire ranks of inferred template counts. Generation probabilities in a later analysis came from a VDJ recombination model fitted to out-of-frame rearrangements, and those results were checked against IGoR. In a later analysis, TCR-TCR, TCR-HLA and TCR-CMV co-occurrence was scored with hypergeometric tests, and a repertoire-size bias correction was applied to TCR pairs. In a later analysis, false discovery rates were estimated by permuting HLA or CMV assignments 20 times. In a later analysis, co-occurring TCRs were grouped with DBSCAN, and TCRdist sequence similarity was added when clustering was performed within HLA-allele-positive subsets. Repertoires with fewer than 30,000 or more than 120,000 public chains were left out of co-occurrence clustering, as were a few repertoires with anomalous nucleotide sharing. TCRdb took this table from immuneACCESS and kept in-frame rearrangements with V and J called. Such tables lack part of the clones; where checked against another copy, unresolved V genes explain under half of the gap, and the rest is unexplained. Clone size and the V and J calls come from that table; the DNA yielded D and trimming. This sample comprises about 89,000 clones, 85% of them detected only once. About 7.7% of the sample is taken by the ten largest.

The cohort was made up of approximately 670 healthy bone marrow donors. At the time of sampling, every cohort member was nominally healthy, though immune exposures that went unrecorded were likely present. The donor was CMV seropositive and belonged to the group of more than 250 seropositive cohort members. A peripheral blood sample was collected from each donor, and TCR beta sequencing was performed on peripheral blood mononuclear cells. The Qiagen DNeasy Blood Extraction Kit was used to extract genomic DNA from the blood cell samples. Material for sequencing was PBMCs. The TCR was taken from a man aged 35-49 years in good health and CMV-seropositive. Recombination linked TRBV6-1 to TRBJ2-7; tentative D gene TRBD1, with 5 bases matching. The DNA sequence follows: TGTGCCAGCAGTGAGTGGGCAGGGAACTACGAGCAGTACTTC. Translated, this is CASSEWAGNYEQYF.